This TCR beta chain is drawn from a study of T cell responses to AZD1222 COVID-19 vaccine. Germline V gene lookup returns CDR1 PRHDT and CDR2 FYEKMQ (reference sequence). The length of the CDR3 is 14 residues. V was trimmed by 4 bases and J by 0 bases, leaving 6 bases between them. The data were produced by immunoSEQ multiplex PCR, yet TCRdb's version contains in-frame clones alone and is incomplete. Of under 150,000 clones in the sample, more than 90% are singletons; the top ten hold under 2%. J is TRBJ2-2 and V is TRBV13; the D gene is possibly TRBD2 (6 bases). The starting material was peripheral blood, obtained 28 days after the second AZD1222 dose. The receptor comes from an adult who received the AZD1222 COVID-19 vaccine. The CDR3 here is CASSWGANTGELFF. Written as DNA, the CDR3 is TGTGCCAGCAGCTGGGGGGCGAACACCGGGGAGCTGTTTTTT.